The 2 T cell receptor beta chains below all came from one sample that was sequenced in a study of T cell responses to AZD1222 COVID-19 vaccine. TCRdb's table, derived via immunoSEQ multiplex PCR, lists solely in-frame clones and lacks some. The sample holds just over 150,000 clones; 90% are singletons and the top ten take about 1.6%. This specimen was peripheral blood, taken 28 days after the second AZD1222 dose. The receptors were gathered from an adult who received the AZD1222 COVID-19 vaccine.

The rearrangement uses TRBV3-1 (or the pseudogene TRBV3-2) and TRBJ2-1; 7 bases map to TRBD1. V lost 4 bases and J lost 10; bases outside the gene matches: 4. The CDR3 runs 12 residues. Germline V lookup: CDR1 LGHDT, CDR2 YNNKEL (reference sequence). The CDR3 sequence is CASSLTDREQFF. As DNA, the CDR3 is TGTGCCAGCAGCCTCACGGACAGGGAGCAGTTCTTC.

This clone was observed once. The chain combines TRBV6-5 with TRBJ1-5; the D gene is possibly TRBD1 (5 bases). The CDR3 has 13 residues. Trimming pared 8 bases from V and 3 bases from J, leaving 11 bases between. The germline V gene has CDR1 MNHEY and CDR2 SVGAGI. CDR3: CASAGGFNQPQHF. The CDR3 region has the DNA TGTGCCAGCGCCGGGGGATTCAATCAGCCCCAGCATTTT.